Listed below are T cell receptor beta chains from one sample, sequenced in a study of blood T cells in healthy people across ages. TCRdb redid the calling of the 5' RACE reads with MiXCR, one entry per CDR3 protein. The sample shows about 1.8 million distinct CDR3 sequences, around half of them seen only once. Sequenced material: blood. The source of these receptors is a woman between 40 and 55 years old in good health. Both conserved end residues are part of each CDR3. Each record gives: D gene, J gene, clone size, V gene, CDR3 DNA, CDR3 protein. The D gene is left open where the match is weak. Only some rows state a clone size, as once, few, many or a class for expanded clones.

D gene: TRBD1
J gene: TRBJ2-1
clone size: NA
V gene: TRBV15
CDR3 DNA: TGTGCCACCAGCTTCCGGGACAGGGTGAAAAATGAGCAGTTCTTC
CDR3 protein: CATSFRDRVKNEQFF

D gene: NA
J gene: TRBJ2-3
clone size: few
V gene: TRBV2
CDR3 DNA: TGTGCCAGCAGTGATGGCCCCCACCCCGCAGATACGCAGTATTTT
CDR3 protein: CASSDGPHPADTQYF

D gene: NA
J gene: TRBJ2-5
clone size: NA
V gene: TRBV20-1
CDR3 DNA: TGCAGTGCTACCGGGGGCTTCGGAGAGACCCAGTACTTC
CDR3 protein: CSATGGFGETQYF

D gene: TRBD1
J gene: TRBJ2-1
clone size: NA
V gene: TRBV6-6
CDR3 DNA: TGTGCCAGCAGCTCCCGACAGGGGGAGCAGTTCTTC
CDR3 protein: CASSSRQGEQFF

D gene: NA
J gene: TRBJ2-5
clone size: NA
V gene: TRBV20-1
CDR3 DNA: TGCAGTGCTAGAGATATCGGTAGCCCTATCCAAGAGACCCAGTACTTC
CDR3 protein: CSARDIGSPIQETQYF

D gene: TRBD1
J gene: TRBJ1-2
clone size: NA
V gene: TRBV5-8
CDR3 DNA: TGTGCCAGCAGCTGGCCGACAGGGGGATATGGCTACACCTTC
CDR3 protein: CASSWPTGGYGYTF

D gene: NA
J gene: TRBJ2-6
clone size: few
V gene: TRBV6-5
CDR3 DNA: TGTGCCAGCAGTTACTCTTCGTCCTCTGGGGCCAACGTCCTGACTTTC
CDR3 protein: CASSYSSSSGANVLTF

D gene: NA
J gene: TRBJ2-5
clone size: once
V gene: TRBV6-2/TRBV6-3
CDR3 DNA: TGTGCCAGCAGCCCCGGGCTACTCATAGAGACCCAGTACTTC
CDR3 protein: CASSPGLLIETQYF

D gene: NA
J gene: TRBJ2-7
clone size: NA
V gene: TRBV7-2
CDR3 DNA: TGTGCCAGCAGCCAAGGACTATCGTCCTACAATGAGCAGTACTTC
CDR3 protein: CASSQGLSSYNEQYF

D gene: NA
J gene: TRBJ2-1
clone size: few
V gene: TRBV3-1
CDR3 DNA: TGTGCCAGCAGCCCTCTAAGGGGGAGGCAGGGAACTGATGAGCAGTTCTTC
CDR3 protein: CASSPLRGRQGTDEQFF

D gene: TRBD2
J gene: TRBJ2-2
clone size: NA
V gene: TRBV7-2
CDR3 DNA: TGTGCCAGCAGCTCTATGCGGTCCGGGGGGGCCGCAGCCGGGGAGCTGTTTTTT
CDR3 protein: CASSSMRSGGAAAGELFF

D gene: NA
J gene: TRBJ2-7
clone size: few
V gene: TRBV15
CDR3 DNA: TGTGCCACCAGCAGAGATGAGGCGTACGAGCAGTACTTC
CDR3 protein: CATSRDEAYEQYF

D gene: NA
J gene: TRBJ1-2
clone size: few
V gene: TRBV11-1
CDR3 DNA: TGTGCCAGCAGCGCCTGGGACAAGCCGCCTGGCTACACCTTC
CDR3 protein: CASSAWDKPPGYTF

D gene: NA
J gene: TRBJ2-3
clone size: few
V gene: TRBV5-1
CDR3 DNA: TGCGCCAGCCTGCCGCGTTCCGGGATGAGCACAGATACGCAGTATTTT
CDR3 protein: CASLPRSGMSTDTQYF

D gene: NA
J gene: TRBJ1-2
clone size: few
V gene: TRBV9
CDR3 DNA: TGTGCCAGCACTTCACCCCCGGGGGGGCCTGAGAACTATGGCTACACCTTC
CDR3 protein: CASTSPPGGPENYGYTF

D gene: TRBD2
J gene: TRBJ2-1
clone size: NA
V gene: TRBV4-1
CDR3 DNA: TGCGCCAGCAGCCAAGAGAGCGGGGGGGCTGTCGATGAGCAGTTCTTC
CDR3 protein: CASSQESGGAVDEQFF

D gene: TRBD2
J gene: TRBJ2-5
clone size: few
V gene: TRBV7-2
CDR3 DNA: TGTGCCAGCAGCTTAGAGATAGCGGGGGCTTGGAAGACCCAGTACTTC
CDR3 protein: CASSLEIAGAWKTQYF

D gene: NA
J gene: TRBJ1-2
clone size: NA
V gene: TRBV15
CDR3 DNA: TGTGCCACCAGCAGAGAGCCCAGAACCTATGGCTACACCTTC
CDR3 protein: CATSREPRTYGYTF

D gene: TRBD2
J gene: TRBJ2-7
clone size: few
V gene: TRBV5-1
CDR3 DNA: TGCGCCAGCAGTTCCTCTAGCGGGGGGAACTCCTACGAGCAGTACTTC
CDR3 protein: CASSSSSGGNSYEQYF

D gene: NA
J gene: TRBJ2-7
clone size: once
V gene: TRBV4-3
CDR3 DNA: TGCGCCAGCAGCCAAGATACCACCTCCTACGAGCAGTACTTC
CDR3 protein: CASSQDTTSYEQYF

D gene: NA
J gene: TRBJ1-2
clone size: NA
V gene: TRBV5-1
CDR3 DNA: TGCGCCAGCAGCTTGGTCGCCAGCAACTATGGCTACACCTTC
CDR3 protein: CASSLVASNYGYTF

D gene: TRBD2
J gene: TRBJ2-5
clone size: NA
V gene: TRBV14
CDR3 DNA: TGTGCCAGCAGCCAAGAATTGGGAGCGGGAGGGCGAGAGACCCAGTACTTC
CDR3 protein: CASSQELGAGGRETQYF

D gene: NA
J gene: TRBJ1-2
clone size: NA
V gene: TRBV9
CDR3 DNA: TGTGCCAGCAGCGCCGATTCCTCCTATGGCTACACCTTC
CDR3 protein: CASSADSSYGYTF

D gene: NA
J gene: TRBJ2-1
clone size: few
V gene: TRBV7-2
CDR3 DNA: TGTGCCAGCAGCCCGAGTTTATATGAGCAGTTCTTC
CDR3 protein: CASSPSLYEQFF

D gene: NA
J gene: TRBJ1-5
clone size: NA
V gene: TRBV5-1
CDR3 DNA: TGCGCCAGCAGCGTGGGACCGAGGGATCAGCCCCAGCATTTT
CDR3 protein: CASSVGPRDQPQHF

D gene: NA
J gene: TRBJ1-1
clone size: NA
V gene: TRBV27
CDR3 DNA: TGTGCCAGCAGCTCTCGGCGAGGGACCAACACTGAAGCTTTCTTT
CDR3 protein: CASSSRRGTNTEAFF

D gene: TRBD2
J gene: TRBJ2-7
clone size: few
V gene: TRBV20-1
CDR3 DNA: TGCAGTGCGACGACTAGCGGGGGGTTCTACGAGCAGTACTTC
CDR3 protein: CSATTSGGFYEQYF

D gene: TRBD2
J gene: TRBJ2-3
clone size: few
V gene: TRBV29-1
CDR3 DNA: TGCAGCGTTGGAAGCGGGGGGGCGGGCACAGATACGCAGTATTTT
CDR3 protein: CSVGSGGAGTDTQYF

D gene: TRBD1
J gene: TRBJ2-1
clone size: few
V gene: TRBV15
CDR3 DNA: TGTGCCACCAGCAGATACAGGGGTGCTGAGCAGTTCTTC
CDR3 protein: CATSRYRGAEQFF

D gene: NA
J gene: TRBJ1-2
clone size: NA
V gene: TRBV29-1
CDR3 DNA: TGCAGCGTTGGGACGGCCCCTGGCTACACCTTC
CDR3 protein: CSVGTAPGYTF

D gene: TRBD1
J gene: TRBJ2-7
clone size: NA
V gene: TRBV20-1
CDR3 DNA: TGCAGTGCTAACCCCAATGGGCAGGGGGCTTACGAGCAGTACTTC
CDR3 protein: CSANPNGQGAYEQYF

D gene: TRBD1
J gene: TRBJ2-5
clone size: NA
V gene: TRBV29-1
CDR3 DNA: TGCAGCGTTTGGAATAGGACAGGGGGGATACAAGAGACCCAGTACTTC
CDR3 protein: CSVWNRTGGIQETQYF

D gene: NA
J gene: TRBJ2-1
clone size: few
V gene: TRBV24-1
CDR3 DNA: TGTGCCACCAGTGATTCCGGAAGCGAGCAGTTCTTC
CDR3 protein: CATSDSGSEQFF

D gene: NA
J gene: TRBJ2-5
clone size: few
V gene: TRBV25-1
CDR3 DNA: TGTGCCAGCAGTGAATTTCAAGAGCGGGAGACCCAGTACTTC
CDR3 protein: CASSEFQERETQYF

D gene: NA
J gene: TRBJ1-6
clone size: few
V gene: TRBV4-3
CDR3 DNA: TGCGCCAGCAGCCCCACACAGGGAAATTCACCCCTCCACTTT
CDR3 protein: CASSPTQGNSPLHF

D gene: NA
J gene: TRBJ1-1
clone size: NA
V gene: TRBV6-5
CDR3 DNA: TGTGCCATCCGTATCGGGGCGGGGGGGCCTGAAGCTTTCTTT
CDR3 protein: CAIRIGAGGPEAFF

D gene: TRBD1
J gene: TRBJ2-1
clone size: few
V gene: TRBV27
CDR3 DNA: TGTGCCAGCAGTTCACTTACAGGGGGCAATGAGCAGTTCTTC
CDR3 protein: CASSSLTGGNEQFF

D gene: TRBD1
J gene: TRBJ2-5
clone size: NA
V gene: TRBV6-1
CDR3 DNA: TGTGCCAGCAGTGATACAGGGGGCTTGGAGACCCAGTACTTC
CDR3 protein: CASSDTGGLETQYF

D gene: NA
J gene: TRBJ1-4
clone size: few
V gene: TRBV9
CDR3 DNA: TGTGCCAGCAGTCGGGACACCCAAATGAATGAAAAACTGTTTTTT
CDR3 protein: CASSRDTQMNEKLFF

D gene: TRBD1
J gene: TRBJ2-4
clone size: NA
V gene: TRBV6-5
CDR3 DNA: TGTGCCAGCAGAGAGGGACAGAAGGGTAACATTCAGTACTTC
CDR3 protein: CASREGQKGNIQYF

D gene: NA
J gene: TRBJ2-1
clone size: NA
V gene: TRBV20-1
CDR3 DNA: TGCAGTGCTCCAGCAGGGACCCTCTCCTACAATGAGCAGTTCTTC
CDR3 protein: CSAPAGTLSYNEQFF

D gene: TRBD1
J gene: TRBJ2-5
clone size: few
V gene: TRBV7-9
CDR3 DNA: TGTGCCAGCAGCCCAGGGGGCACAGGGGAAGAGACCCAGTACTTC
CDR3 protein: CASSPGGTGEETQYF

D gene: NA
J gene: TRBJ2-5
clone size: NA
V gene: TRBV29-1
CDR3 DNA: TGCAGCGGCCGGGCTGGAGAGACCCAGTACTTC
CDR3 protein: CSGRAGETQYF

D gene: NA
J gene: TRBJ2-7
clone size: NA
V gene: TRBV4-1
CDR3 DNA: TGCGCCAGCAGCCCAGTCCCGACTACCTACGAGCAGTACTTC
CDR3 protein: CASSPVPTTYEQYF